This is a list of T cell receptor beta chains from one sample in a study of shared clonotypes between healthy human individuals. Generated by immunoSEQ multiplex PCR, the TCRdb table keeps only in-frame clones and is missing some. The top ten clones hold 0.3% to 0.45% of a sample with 2 million to 2.5 million clones, around 92% of them seen once. The specimen sequenced was naive CD4+ T cells from PBMCs. The receptors come from a young man in good health. Some clones in this sample may be carry-over from other donors' samples. Both conserved end residues are trimmed from each CDR3.

j_call | v_call | cdr3_aa
TRBJ1-4 | TRBV5-4 | ASSSGQGVGNEKLF
TRBJ1-5 | TRBV5-6 | ASSLFPGWVFVRPQH
TRBJ2-1 | TRBV27 | ASKLVESYNEQF
TRBJ1-2 | TRBV9 | ASSVRGDRNYGYT
TRBJ1-2 | TRBV7-9 | ASSLSGTYGYT
TRBJ1-5 | TRBV5-6 | ASSAGQGGGQPQH
TRBJ2-1 | TRBV30 | AWSVEWDEQF
TRBJ2-7 | TRBV28 | ASSLGGGHKYEQY
TRBJ2-7 | TRBV6-1 | ASSPRYEQY
TRBJ2-7 | TRBV28 | ASSPYLGGTYEQY
TRBJ2-7 | TRBV11-2 | ASSFSVPKTYEQY
TRBJ1-5 | TRBV19 | ASSISRDRGKPYSNQPQH
TRBJ2-1 | TRBV15 | ATSRTGTGSYNEQF
TRBJ2-3 | TRBV5-6 | ASSFSPGTDTQY
TRBJ1-5 | TRBV5-1 | ASSPRGSDQPQH
TRBJ1-4 | TRBV9 | ASSWKTGEGEKLF
TRBJ2-7 | TRBV2 | ASSDSRASSYEQY
TRBJ1-4 | TRBV28 | ASSQGGPNEKLF
TRBJ2-3 | TRBV19 | ASRVAGVSDTQY
TRBJ1-1 | TRBV5-4 | ASSPGHRTEAF
TRBJ2-7 | TRBV28 | ASSYLARTYEQY